This TCR beta chain comes out of a study of cytomegalovirus exposure and HLA in healthy donors. This CDR3 comprises 14 residues. V lost 5 bases to trimming and J lost 5 bases, with 13 bases between them. CDR1 KGHSY and CDR2 FQNENV come from the germline V gene. A remark on this clone: The antigen remains unidentified.

General observations from the study: As a later analysis showed, a missense DCLRE1C variant was linked to trimming of TCR beta V- and J-genes. Most subjects had HLA-A and HLA-B alleles reportedly predicted accurately by TCR beta sequences. The records held CMV serostatus as the only immune exposure information. TCR association rates varied by HLA locus in a later analysis, with DRB1 highest and HLA-C lowest.

The primer mix had 60 Vbeta and 13 Jbeta primers. TCRdb's copy holds only in-frame clones and misses some; the assay was immunoSEQ multiplex PCR. The data show about 110,000 clones, 86% seen once. The receptor comes from a man aged 35 to 55 in good health and CMV-seronegative. Specimen: PBMCs. The chain links TRBV16 to TRBJ1-5, with D perhaps TRBD1 (6 bases). The CDR3 region is CASSEKQGYQPQHF. Written as DNA, the CDR3 is TGTGCCAGCAGCGAAAAACAGGGTTATCAGCCCCAGCATTTT.